This TCR beta chain emerged from a study of shared clonotypes between healthy human individuals. The V end lost 2 bases, the J end lost 5 bases, and 16 bases lay between the germline ends. The germline gives CDR1 MNHNY, CDR2 SVGAGI (reference sequence). The CDR3 extends over 15 amino acids. The repertoire was sequenced with immunoSEQ multiplex PCR; TCRdb's copy has only in-frame clones and lacks some. Of about 380,000 clones in the sample, around 96% are singletons; the top ten hold about 0.32%. Nashville, Tennessee was home to all donors, who were Caucasian adults. CD45RO+ cells plus CCR7-negative CD45RA+ TemRA cells formed CD8 memory.

This clonotype originated in a man between 25 and 39 years old in good health. The chain links TRBV6-6 to TRBJ2-7; no reliable D call. The sequencing sample was made of memory CD8+ T cells sorted from blood. The subset: CD45RO+ cells pooled with CCR7-negative TemRA cells. The CDR3, as DNA: TGTGCCAGCAGTTACCCGCTGCGTTACTCGGACGAGCAGTACTTC. Protein: CASSYPLRYSDEQYF.